This is a list of T cell receptor beta chains from one sample in a study of blood T cell repertoires in COVID-19. Clones were read by immunoSEQ multiplex PCR, and TCRdb kept only the in-frame ones, dropping some. Of about 130,000 clones detected, approximately 84% appear once; the ten largest clones hold 15% to 20%. The specimen sequenced was peripheral blood. The receptor source for this set is a woman aged 45-65 years who had recovered from COVID-19. CDR3s include the opening cysteine and the closing phenylalanine or tryptophan. The D gene is left open where the match is weak. Not every row has a clone size; where given, it reads once, few, many or a size class.

V gene: TRBV5-1
J gene: TRBJ2-3
D gene: TRBD2
clone size: .
CDR3 DNA: TGCGCCAGCAGCTTGAGTCCTAGCGGGGATACGCAGTATTTT
CDR3 protein: CASSLSPSGDTQYF

V gene: TRBV6-5
J gene: TRBJ2-5
D gene: TRBD1
clone size: .
CDR3 DNA: TGTGCCAGCAGTCGGGACAGGGGGCAAGAGACCCAGTACTTC
CDR3 protein: CASSRDRGQETQYF

V gene: TRBV7-2
J gene: TRBJ2-1
D gene: TRBD2
clone size: .
CDR3 DNA: TGTGCCAGCAGCTTAGGAGGTGCGGGGAGGGACAATGAGCAGTTCTTC
CDR3 protein: CASSLGGAGRDNEQFF

V gene: TRBV2
J gene: TRBJ1-2
D gene: .
clone size: .
CDR3 DNA: TGTGCCAGCAGTGAAGCTCAGGGTTACGGCTACACCTTC
CDR3 protein: CASSEAQGYGYTF

V gene: TRBV7-2
J gene: TRBJ2-1
D gene: TRBD2
clone size: once
CDR3 DNA: TGTGCCAGCAGCCTCGAGCGGGAACGGCAGTTCTTC
CDR3 protein: CASSLERERQFF

V gene: TRBV6-5
J gene: TRBJ1-5
D gene: .
clone size: .
CDR3 DNA: TGTGCCAGCAGGCGGGGATCCCAAAGCAATCAGCCCCAGCATTTT
CDR3 protein: CASRRGSQSNQPQHF

V gene: TRBV24-1
J gene: TRBJ2-1
D gene: TRBD1
clone size: .
CDR3 DNA: TGTGCCACCAGTGACCAGGGACAGGGGGGTCTGTTCTTC
CDR3 protein: CATSDQGQGGLFF

V gene: TRBV9
J gene: TRBJ2-1
D gene: .
clone size: .
CDR3 DNA: TGTGCCAGCAGCCTCTTCCGAGCGGGCCTAGAGAATGAGCAGTTCTTC
CDR3 protein: CASSLFRAGLENEQFF

V gene: TRBV25-1
J gene: TRBJ2-7
D gene: .
clone size: .
CDR3 DNA: TGTGCCAGCAGTGAATATCAGACTGGCGGCGAGCAGTACTTC
CDR3 protein: CASSEYQTGGEQYF

V gene: TRBV2
J gene: TRBJ1-2
D gene: .
clone size: few
CDR3 DNA: TGTGCCAGCAGTGAAGCGCCAGGGGTAGGCTACACCTTC
CDR3 protein: CASSEAPGVGYTF

V gene: TRBV7-8
J gene: TRBJ2-7
D gene: TRBD2
clone size: .
CDR3 DNA: TGTGCCAGCAGCTTAGTTCCTTCGGCTAGCGGGGGTCGGGGATACGAGCAGTACTTC
CDR3 protein: CASSLVPSASGGRGYEQYF

V gene: TRBV10-3
J gene: TRBJ2-3
D gene: .
clone size: .
CDR3 DNA: TGTGCCATCAGTGAGGTGGCGGGGACCACAGATACGCAGTATTTT
CDR3 protein: CAISEVAGTTDTQYF

V gene: TRBV5-4
J gene: TRBJ2-4
D gene: TRBD2
clone size: .
CDR3 DNA: TGTGCCAGCAGCCCCACGACTAGCGGGGGGCAAAACATTCAGTACTTC
CDR3 protein: CASSPTTSGGQNIQYF

V gene: TRBV3-1/TRBV3-2
J gene: TRBJ2-7
D gene: .
clone size: .
CDR3 DNA: TGTGCCAGCAGCCAAGCGGATAGACTCTCCGAGCAGTACTTC
CDR3 protein: CASSQADRLSEQYF

V gene: TRBV7-9
J gene: TRBJ1-2
D gene: .
clone size: many
CDR3 DNA: TGTGCCAGCAGCTCGCCCAGTTGGGCAGGGAACTATGGCTACACCTTC
CDR3 protein: CASSSPSWAGNYGYTF

V gene: TRBV7-2
J gene: TRBJ1-5
D gene: TRBD1
clone size: .
CDR3 DNA: TGTGCCAGCAGCCCGGACAGGACCCAGCCCCAGCATTTT
CDR3 protein: CASSPDRTQPQHF

V gene: TRBV28
J gene: TRBJ2-1
D gene: TRBD2
clone size: .
CDR3 DNA: TGTGCCAGCAGTTTATACTTCCCAATTGCGGGGGGTCCCAGCTCCTACAATGAGCAGTTCTTC
CDR3 protein: CASSLYFPIAGGPSSYNEQFF

V gene: TRBV14
J gene: TRBJ1-2
D gene: TRBD1
clone size: .
CDR3 DNA: TGTGCCAGCAGCCCCGGGACAGGTCTCTATGGCTACACCTTC
CDR3 protein: CASSPGTGLYGYTF

V gene: TRBV18
J gene: TRBJ2-7
D gene: .
clone size: .
CDR3 DNA: TGTGCCAGCTCACCTCAGGGGCAAGGCTACGAGCAGTACTTC
CDR3 protein: CASSPQGQGYEQYF

V gene: TRBV4-2
J gene: TRBJ1-2
D gene: TRBD1
clone size: few
CDR3 DNA: TGTGCCAGCAGCCACAGGACAGGGGGTCCTGGCTACACCTTC
CDR3 protein: CASSHRTGGPGYTF

V gene: TRBV5-1
J gene: TRBJ1-2
D gene: .
clone size: .
CDR3 DNA: TGCGCCAGCAGCTTGGGCGGCGGAGCTAACTATGGCTACACCTTC
CDR3 protein: CASSLGGGANYGYTF

V gene: TRBV14
J gene: TRBJ1-6
D gene: TRBD1
clone size: .
CDR3 DNA: TGTGCCAGCAGCCAAGGAATGGGGACAGGGACCTATAATTCACCCCTCCACTTT
CDR3 protein: CASSQGMGTGTYNSPLHF

V gene: TRBV4-3
J gene: TRBJ2-4
D gene: .
clone size: .
CDR3 DNA: TGCGCCAGCAGCCAAGAGGTGACGCGGGGTGCCATTCAGTACTTC
CDR3 protein: CASSQEVTRGAIQYF

V gene: TRBV27
J gene: TRBJ1-4
D gene: .
clone size: few
CDR3 DNA: TGTGCCAGCAGTTCGAGAGCTAATGAAAAACTGTTTTTT
CDR3 protein: CASSSRANEKLFF

V gene: TRBV5-4
J gene: TRBJ1-1
D gene: .
clone size: .
CDR3 DNA: TGTGCCAGCAGCTTGTCTCTCGTGGGCCTCGGTGAAGCTTTCTTT
CDR3 protein: CASSLSLVGLGEAFF

V gene: TRBV6-5
J gene: TRBJ1-6
D gene: TRBD1
clone size: .
CDR3 DNA: TGTGCCAGCAGTCCTAGACAGGGAGAGAGTTCACCCCTCCACTTT
CDR3 protein: CASSPRQGESSPLHF

V gene: TRBV2
J gene: TRBJ1-3
D gene: .
clone size: .
CDR3 DNA: TGTGCCAGCAGCGACTGGTACTCTGGAAACACCATATATTTT
CDR3 protein: CASSDWYSGNTIYF

V gene: TRBV11-2
J gene: TRBJ2-3
D gene: .
clone size: .
CDR3 DNA: TGTGCCAGCAGCTTGTACACAGATACGCAGTATTTT
CDR3 protein: CASSLYTDTQYF

V gene: TRBV24-1
J gene: TRBJ2-1
D gene: TRBD2
clone size: few
CDR3 DNA: TGTGCCACCAGTGATTCGGAGACTAGCGGGTTCAATGAGCAGTTCTTC
CDR3 protein: CATSDSETSGFNEQFF

V gene: TRBV28
J gene: TRBJ1-2
D gene: .
clone size: .
CDR3 DNA: TGTGCCAGCAGAGTCGCGGGGGAAAGGAGTGGCTACACCTTC
CDR3 protein: CASRVAGERSGYTF

V gene: TRBV3-1/TRBV3-2
J gene: TRBJ2-5
D gene: .
clone size: .
CDR3 DNA: TGTGCCAGCAGCGTAGGGGCGGAACAGACCCAGTACTTC
CDR3 protein: CASSVGAEQTQYF

V gene: TRBV4-1
J gene: TRBJ1-5
D gene: .
clone size: .
CDR3 DNA: TGCGCCATTACACACGCAGGGTTTTGTAGCAATCAGCCCCAGCATTTT
CDR3 protein: CAITHAGFCSNQPQHF

V gene: TRBV19
J gene: TRBJ2-7
D gene: .
clone size: .
CDR3 DNA: TGTGCCAGTAGTCGGTCGTTCGGGTACGAGCAGTACTTC
CDR3 protein: CASSRSFGYEQYF

V gene: TRBV11-2
J gene: TRBJ1-1
D gene: TRBD1
clone size: few
CDR3 DNA: TGTGCCAGCAGCTTAGGCGGGACAGTTCAAGGCACTGAAGCTTTCTTT
CDR3 protein: CASSLGGTVQGTEAFF

V gene: TRBV19
J gene: TRBJ1-5
D gene: .
clone size: .
CDR3 DNA: TGTGCCAGTAGTACCCCAGGGAGCAATCAGCCCCAGCATTTT
CDR3 protein: CASSTPGSNQPQHF

V gene: TRBV7-7
J gene: TRBJ2-3
D gene: TRBD2
clone size: .
CDR3 DNA: TGTGCCAGCACCCCAGGGTTGGGACTAGGATCAGATACGCAGTATTTT
CDR3 protein: CASTPGLGLGSDTQYF

V gene: TRBV19
J gene: TRBJ2-7
D gene: TRBD2
clone size: .
CDR3 DNA: TGTGCCAGTAGCCTGACTAGCGGGAGTTACGAGCAGTACTTC
CDR3 protein: CASSLTSGSYEQYF

V gene: TRBV4-1
J gene: TRBJ2-3
D gene: TRBD2
clone size: once
CDR3 DNA: TGCGCCAGCAGCCGGGGGTCTGGCGGGGGGGCCGCAGATACGCAGTATTTT
CDR3 protein: CASSRGSGGGAADTQYF

V gene: TRBV12-3/TRBV12-4
J gene: TRBJ2-1
D gene: .
clone size: .
CDR3 DNA: TGTGCCAGCAGTCGAGAAAGATACAATGAGCAGTTCTTC
CDR3 protein: CASSRERYNEQFF

V gene: TRBV6-2/TRBV6-3
J gene: TRBJ2-7
D gene: .
clone size: .
CDR3 DNA: TGTGCCAGCAGTTACTCCAGGGTCTCCTACGAGCAGTACTTC
CDR3 protein: CASSYSRVSYEQYF

V gene: TRBV2
J gene: TRBJ2-1
D gene: TRBD2
clone size: .
CDR3 DNA: TGTGCCAGCAGTGAAGAAGGGACTTGGGGGACTAGTGGCTATGAGCAGTTCTTC
CDR3 protein: CASSEEGTWGTSGYEQFF

V gene: TRBV6-5
J gene: TRBJ1-1
D gene: .
clone size: .
CDR3 DNA: TGTGCCAGCAGTTCCAGAGGAGGCACTGAAGCTTTCTTT
CDR3 protein: CASSSRGGTEAFF

V gene: TRBV29-1
J gene: TRBJ2-7
D gene: .
clone size: .
CDR3 DNA: TGCAGCGTTGGAAGTACGCAGGGGATCGAGCAGTACTTC
CDR3 protein: CSVGSTQGIEQYF

V gene: TRBV6-5
J gene: TRBJ1-4
D gene: .
clone size: once
CDR3 DNA: TGTGCCAGCAGCGCCGCGGGGGGATCCTTCGAAAAACTGTTTTTT
CDR3 protein: CASSAAGGSFEKLFF

V gene: TRBV20-1
J gene: TRBJ2-3
D gene: .
clone size: .
CDR3 DNA: TGCAGTGCTAGTTCACGAAGCGGCAGCACAGATACGCAGTATTTT
CDR3 protein: CSASSRSGSTDTQYF

V gene: TRBV5-1
J gene: TRBJ1-4
D gene: TRBD1
clone size: .
CDR3 DNA: TGCGCCAGCAGTCTTAATCCGGGACAGGATAATGAAAAACTGTTTTTT
CDR3 protein: CASSLNPGQDNEKLFF

V gene: TRBV18
J gene: TRBJ1-1
D gene: .
clone size: .
CDR3 DNA: TGTGCCAGCTCACCACTGCAGGGGCGGTTGGACACTGAAGCTTTCTTT
CDR3 protein: CASSPLQGRLDTEAFF

V gene: TRBV12-5
J gene: TRBJ2-3
D gene: TRBD2
clone size: .
CDR3 DNA: TGTGCTAGTGGTTTGGTTCAGGACGGGAGGACTAGCACAGATACGCAGTATTTT
CDR3 protein: CASGLVQDGRTSTDTQYF

V gene: TRBV19
J gene: TRBJ2-7
D gene: .
clone size: .
CDR3 DNA: TGTGCCAGTAGAGGTAGCGGACGATGGGACGAGCAGTACTTC
CDR3 protein: CASRGSGRWDEQYF

V gene: TRBV5-4
J gene: TRBJ2-4
D gene: .
clone size: .
CDR3 DNA: TGTGCCAGCAGCTTGGCCAAAGTTGGTCTCGAGGCCAAAAACATTCAGTACTTC
CDR3 protein: CASSLAKVGLEAKNIQYF

V gene: TRBV7-9
J gene: TRBJ1-1
D gene: .
clone size: .
CDR3 DNA: TGTGCCAGCAGCTCCCGCGATGTAAACACTGAAGCTTTCTTT
CDR3 protein: CASSSRDVNTEAFF

V gene: TRBV27
J gene: TRBJ2-2
D gene: .
clone size: .
CDR3 DNA: TGTGCCAGCAGTCCACTGGCAGGCGGGGATGTAAACACCGGGGAGCTGTTTTTT
CDR3 protein: CASSPLAGGDVNTGELFF

V gene: TRBV4-3
J gene: TRBJ2-7
D gene: .
clone size: .
CDR3 DNA: TGCGCCAGCAGCCAAGATAACTCCTACGAGCAGTACTTC
CDR3 protein: CASSQDNSYEQYF

V gene: TRBV12-3/TRBV12-4
J gene: TRBJ1-1
D gene: .
clone size: .
CDR3 DNA: TGTGCCAGCGGGCGCGGGGGGCTCGGTGAAGCTTTCTTT
CDR3 protein: CASGRGGLGEAFF

V gene: TRBV3-1/TRBV3-2
J gene: TRBJ2-7
D gene: TRBD2
clone size: .
CDR3 DNA: TGTGCCAGCAGCCCTCAGCGGGGGGGCCCAGGGCAGTACTTC
CDR3 protein: CASSPQRGGPGQYF

V gene: TRBV30
J gene: TRBJ2-1
D gene: TRBD2
clone size: .
CDR3 DNA: TGTGCCTACCGACTAGCGGGAGGGAGCTATGAGCAGTTCTTC
CDR3 protein: CAYRLAGGSYEQFF